This section outlines one T cell receptor beta chain sequence together with its context. As yet, its antigen is unknown. The sample originates from a study of human T cells and chemical hapten exposure. Study background: Minor pooled library volume differences mainly drove per-sample TCR yield variation. Findings of the study overall: TCRs above 1 in 1000 frequency did not change with DPC sensitization. The donor cohort had alopecia, so its immune response may not match that of healthy people.

Time point: patch test 1, 2 weeks after DPC sensitization. Treatment here: therapeutic diphenylcyclopropenone sensitization with weekly scalp DPC. Sample donors consisted of patients with alopecia, aged 18 to 70 years, who were suitable for DPC. TCRdb analysed the RACE reads with MiXCR anew, one entry per CDR3 protein. The table lists approximately 340,000 distinct CDR3 sequences, around 7% of them singletons, with about 8% in the top ten. V gave up 3 bases and J gave up 4 bases, with 17 bases separating them. Germline V gives CDR1 DFQATT, CDR2 SNEGSKA (reference sequence). There are 15 residues in the CDR3.

The chain is built from TRBV20-1 and TRBJ2-3; possible D gene TRBD1, 5 bases. The specimen was whole blood, collected in connection with sensitization to the hapten diphenylcyclopropenone (DPC). The source of this sequence is a woman between 18 and 29 years old with alopecia areata. Some clones in this sample may be carry-over from other donors' samples. The CDR3, as DNA: TGCAGTGCTAGTCCCCGCAGGGTAGTTGCAGATACGCAGTATTTT. Translation gives CSASPRRVVADTQYF.